The sequence of this T cell receptor beta chain was determined in a study of graft-versus-host responses after intestinal transplantation. On the study more broadly: Isolated intestinal, liver-intestinal, or multivisceral transplants were what recipients had. Induction with anti-thymocyte globulin, then tacrolimus and steroids for three to four years, was given to all recipients. General study findings and limits: Early post-transplant HvG declines tracked with peak circulating GvH clone levels. GvH clones were found in recipient marrow; some appeared first in ileum or blood.

V dropped 6 bases and J dropped 10; count of bases not matched to a gene: 20. This CDR3 spans 19 amino acids. The germline V gene encodes CDR1 WSHSY and CDR2 SAAADI. The repertoire was sequenced with immunoSEQ multiplex PCR; TCRdb's copy has only in-frame clones and lacks some. This table holds under 45,000 clones, approximately 95% found once. Concerning this clone: Its specificity is unknown.

This clonotype originated in a human patient who received an intestinal transplant, so some T cells may come from the graft donor. V usage is TRBV10-2 and J usage is TRBJ2-1, with 14 bases identical to TRBD2. The sequences come from PBMCs, collected approximately 740 days after intestinal transplantation. The CDR3 sequence is CASSPIPGLAGEGDREQFF. As DNA, the CDR3 is TGCGCCAGCAGCCCAATACCGGGACTAGCGGGAGAGGGGGACAGAGAGCAGTTCTTC.